These T cell receptor beta chains were read from a single sample in a study of cytomegalovirus exposure and HLA in healthy donors. Libraries were prepared by immunoSEQ multiplex PCR; TCRdb keeps only in-frame clonotypes and omits some of them. The data contain 60,000 to 80,000 clones, about 72% of them singletons. Input material: PBMCs. The receptors shown here come from a girl between 10 and 17 years old in good health and CMV-seropositive. CDR3s include the opening cysteine and the closing phenylalanine or tryptophan. A clone size is listed for some rows: how often the clone was seen (once, few, many), or a class if it is expanded.

NA	TRBV19	TRBJ1-1	CASSIAGDTEAFF
NA	TRBV30	TRBJ1-1	CAWSLISLSLGDRQGGGWNTEAFF
NA	TRBV28	TRBJ2-7	CASSRGQNEQYF
NA	TRBV30	TRBJ1-1	CAWRGQMNTEAFF
NA	TRBV29-1	TRBJ1-5	CSVSMSGTSGQPQHF
NA	TRBV28	TRBJ2-7	CASNPPRQSYEQYF
NA	TRBV28	TRBJ1-2	CATLLHRDGYTF
once	TRBV4-1	TRBJ2-5	CASSQERIRGTYQETQYF
NA	TRBV18	TRBJ1-5	CATRQGANQPQHF
NA	TRBV7-9	TRBJ2-1	CASLKISYNEQFF
NA	TRBV4-1	TRBJ2-2	CASSQDDGTGELFF
NA	TRBV7-2	TRBJ2-7	CASSFNGLAGAHEQYF
few	TRBV18	TRBJ2-3	CASSPYGQETDTQYF
NA	TRBV6-1	TRBJ2-5	CASTLTGIDEETQYF
NA	TRBV15	TRBJ1-6	CATRPDRYNSPLHF
few	TRBV6-5	TRBJ2-7	CASSRGSGPYEQYF
NA	TRBV5-1	TRBJ2-6	CASSSTGDVLTF
NA	TRBV4-1	TRBJ1-2	CASSQDGRISGYTF
NA	TRBV6-1	TRBJ1-2	CASSEADNYGYTF
NA	TRBV2	TRBJ2-7	CASSPGIPYEQYF
NA	TRBV7-8	TRBJ2-1	CASSLEGDEQFF
NA	TRBV28	TRBJ2-7	CATYWGQGAQYF
NA	TRBV29-1	TRBJ1-1	CSVERGMGHLDITEAFF
NA	TRBV15	TRBJ2-1	CATSRVRDNEQFF
NA	TRBV14	TRBJ1-2	CASSQVTGGRGYTF
NA	TRBV5-6	TRBJ2-1	CASSLLADRIPYNEQFF
few	TRBV7-2	TRBJ1-1	CASSEGQVNTEAFF
NA	TRBV7-7	TRBJ1-1	CASSGGVTNTEAFF
NA	TRBV5-1	TRBJ2-7	CASSLGSGTGFYEQYF
NA	TRBV20-1	TRBJ1-2	CSASFIRGYTF
NA	TRBV9	TRBJ2-2	CASSLSGIPSGELFF
NA	TRBV15	TRBJ1-5	CATSTGGDGQPQHF
NA	TRBV4-1	TRBJ2-7	CASSPEGQGSYEQYF
NA	TRBV4-3	TRBJ2-1	CASSRDGARYNEQFF
NA	TRBV14	TRBJ1-5	CASSRQGANQPQHF
NA	TRBV5-1	TRBJ1-5	CASSLDAVNQPQHF
NA	TRBV28	TRBJ1-4	CASRASGVIEKLFF
NA	TRBV7-9	TRBJ2-5	CASSKGARDREFEKDF
NA	TRBV28	TRBJ2-3	CASSLDKRGTDTQYF
NA	TRBV30	TRBJ2-7	CAWSVRRGFYEQYF
NA	TRBV5-1	TRBJ2-5	CASSMGTGVRETQYF
NA	TRBV5-1	TRBJ1-4	CASLGGGEEKLFF
NA	TRBV5-1	TRBJ2-7	CASSEGGVYEQYF
few	TRBV6-1	TRBJ2-7	CASSEGTSGAYEQYF
NA	TRBV4-1	TRBJ2-2	CASSLGTSGMAGELFF
NA	TRBV7-2	TRBJ2-1	CASSLNLVRDEQFF
few	TRBV5-1	TRBJ1-4	CASSRDRQGLSEKLFF
NA	TRBV28	TRBJ1-4	CASRPQTVGEKLFF
NA	TRBV13	TRBJ1-4	CASRGHRGEKLFF
NA	TRBV5-4	TRBJ2-6	CASSRGGAGANVLTF
NA	TRBV21-1	TRBJ1-6	CASSTSGGGTNSPLHF
few	TRBV28	TRBJ1-4	CASSLRGRYNEKLFF
NA	TRBV13	TRBJ2-3	CASSATSGRGMTDTQYF
NA	TRBV27	TRBJ2-1	CASSFDGWEQFF